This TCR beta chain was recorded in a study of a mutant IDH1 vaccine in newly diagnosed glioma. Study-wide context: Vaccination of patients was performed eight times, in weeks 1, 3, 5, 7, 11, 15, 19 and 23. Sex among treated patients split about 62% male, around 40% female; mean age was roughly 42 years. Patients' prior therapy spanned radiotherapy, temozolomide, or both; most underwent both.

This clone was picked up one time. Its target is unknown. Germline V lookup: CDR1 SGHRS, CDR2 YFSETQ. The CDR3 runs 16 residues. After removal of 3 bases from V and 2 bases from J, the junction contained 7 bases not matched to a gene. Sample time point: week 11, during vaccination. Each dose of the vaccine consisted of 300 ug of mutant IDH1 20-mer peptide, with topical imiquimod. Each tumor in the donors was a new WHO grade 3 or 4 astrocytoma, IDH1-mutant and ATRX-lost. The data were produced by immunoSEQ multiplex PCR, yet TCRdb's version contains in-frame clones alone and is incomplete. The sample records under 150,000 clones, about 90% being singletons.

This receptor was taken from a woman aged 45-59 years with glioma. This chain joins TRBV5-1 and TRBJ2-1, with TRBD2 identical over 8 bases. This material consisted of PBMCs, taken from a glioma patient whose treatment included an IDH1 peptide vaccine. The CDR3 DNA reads TGCGCCAGCAGCTCGGGCGGGGGGCAAACCTACAATGAGCAGTTCTTC. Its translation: CASSSGGGQTYNEQFF.